Presented here are 11 T cell receptor beta chains from one specimen sequenced in a study of shared clonotypes between healthy human individuals. Sequencing was performed with immunoSEQ multiplex PCR; in TCRdb, only in-frame clones are kept and a portion is missing. The repertoire consists of 2.5 million or so clones, with around 90% occurring once and the leading ten covering more than 0.12%. The sequenced material came from naive CD4+ T cells sorted from blood. Documented subset: CD45RA+ positively selected. The receptor set was obtained from a young man in good health.

The chain carries TRBV6-5 and TRBJ1-1, with D tentatively TRBD1 (5 bases). V gave up 5 bases and J gave up 1 base, with 11 bases separating them. Per the germline V gene, CDR1 is MNHEY and CDR2 is SVGAGI. This CDR3 has 14 residues. For the CDR3, the DNA is TGTGCCAGCAGTCTTGCTCAGGGGAACACTGAAGCTTTCTTT. Amino acids: CASSLAQGNTEAFF.

This rearrangement joins TRBV21-1 to TRBJ2-7; the D call in the table, TRBD2, was not verified against the DNA. TRBV21-1 is marked as a pseudogene. CDR3 size: 16 residues. CDR3 nucleotide sequence: TGTGCCAGCAGCAAAGCCAATAGCGGGAGGACCTACGAGCAGTACTTC. It specifies CASSKANSGRTYEQYF.

This chain joins TRBV27 and TRBJ2-5, with 7 bases that match TRBD2. The CDR3 is made up of 18 amino acids. V was pared by 5 bases and J by 1 base, with 16 bases of the junction left unmatched. CDR1 is MNHEY, CDR2 SMNVEV, per germline (reference sequence). The CDR3: CASSPIPVAGGIQETQYF. CDR3 nucleotides: TGTGCCAGCAGTCCCATACCTGTTGCCGGGGGGATCCAAGAGACCCAGTACTTC.

The chain combines TRBV25-1 with TRBJ1-6; D call uncertain. This CDR3 spans 12 amino acids. Per germline, CDR1 MGHDK and CDR2 SYGVNS. Trimming pared 8 bases from V and 7 bases from J, leaving 9 bases between. In nucleotides, the CDR3 is TGTGCCAGCCTCGAGGGAAATTCACCCCTCCACTTT. Its translation is CASLEGNSPLHF.

The chain joins TRBV5-1 to TRBJ1-5; D might be TRBD1 (6 bases). The CDR3 has 15 amino acids. Germline V CDR1 and CDR2: SGHRS, YFSETQ. Trimming took 0 bases from V and 7 from J, leaving 14 bases between them. The DNA for the CDR3 is TGCGCCAGCAGCTTGGATAGGGGGAAGGGACAGCCCCAGCATTTT. As protein: CASSLDRGKGQPQHF.

The chain is built from TRBV5-4 and TRBJ2-3; D ambiguous. Per the germline V gene, CDR1 is SGHNT and CDR2 is YYREEE (reference sequence). The V end was cut by 2 bases, the J end by 1 base, with 11 bases between. This CDR3 has 15 residues. CDR3 sequence reads: CASSLDGLGTDTQYF. The CDR3, as DNA: TGTGCCAGCAGCTTAGATGGTCTTGGCACAGATACGCAGTATTTT.

The chain joins TRBV27 to TRBJ1-5; no firm D call. Germline CDR1 and CDR2: MNHEY and SMNVEV (reference sequence). The CDR3 is 14 residues long. The V gene lost 4 bases and the J gene lost 5 bases, with 12 bases spanning the gap. The CDR3 nucleotides are TGTGCCAGCAGTTATACATCCTCCTATCAGCCCCAGCATTTT. This sequence encodes CASSYTSSYQPQHF.

The J gene is TRBJ1-2, the V gene TRBV6-6; 9 bases align to TRBD1. J gave up 8 bases and V 6 bases, and 10 bases lay outside the gene matches. CDR3 length: 14 residues. Looked up from germline, CDR1 is MNHNY and CDR2 is SVGAGI (reference sequence). The CDR3 DNA reads TGTGCCAGCAGAGACACAGGGGGCGCGGGGGGCTACACCTTC. As protein: CASRDTGGAGGYTF.

The V call is TRBV2, the J call TRBJ1-2, with 11 nucleotides matching TRBD1. Germline trimming cut 5 bases from V and 10 bases from J; bases unmatched to any gene: 9. This CDR3 is built from 14 residues. Germline loops: CDR1 SNHLY, CDR2 FYNNEI. Here the CDR3 DNA reads TGTGCCAGCAGTATCGTTCCGGGACAGGGGGACTACACCTTC. It specifies CASSIVPGQGDYTF.

This clone was observed once. The chain combines TRBV7-2 with TRBJ2-5, with 8 bases lining up with TRBD2. V dropped 1 base and J dropped 1; count of bases not matched to a gene: 8. Germline V gives CDR1 SGHTA, CDR2 FQGNSA. The CDR3 covers 17 residues. This CDR3 is CASSLGIAGLLQETQYF. The CDR3 DNA is TGTGCCAGCAGCTTAGGTATAGCGGGACTGCTCCAAGAGACCCAGTACTTC. Full variable domain (missing parts from reference TRBV7-2 and TRBJ2-5): GAGVSQSPSNKVTEKGKDVELRCDPISGHTALYWYRQSLGQGLEFLIYFQGNSAPDKSGLPSDRFSAERTGGSVSTLTIQRTQQEDSAVYLCASSLGIAGLLQETQYFGPGTRLLVL.

The sample holds a few counts of this clone. The chain employs TRBV6-4 and TRBJ1-1; no clear D. The CDR3 is 13 residues long. The germline gives CDR1 MRHNA, CDR2 SNTAGT. Trimming left V 6 bases short and J 1 base short, with 9 bases between. In DNA form, the CDR3 reads TGTGCCAGCAGACAGACGGCGAACACTGAAGCTTTCTTT. This gives the protein CASRQTANTEAFF.